The next 5 T cell receptor beta chains were all read from a single sample in a study of blood T cell repertoires in COVID-19. Clones were read by immunoSEQ multiplex PCR, and TCRdb kept only the in-frame ones, dropping some. The data hold 150,000 to 200,000 clones, with about 87% observed a single time. The sample taken for sequencing was peripheral blood. The receptors were sampled from a woman in her seventies with COVID-19, enrolled during active disease.

V usage is TRBV28 and J usage is TRBJ1-2, with TRBD1 as a possible D gene (6 bases). The CDR3 runs to 12 residues. V was shortened by 5 bases and J by 6 bases, with 10 bases between the two germline ends. Germline values: CDR1 MDHEN, CDR2 SYDVKM. The CDR3 region is CASSTGSDGYTF. Written as DNA, the CDR3 is TGTGCCAGCAGTACAGGGTCGGATGGCTACACCTTC.

J is TRBJ1-1 and V is TRBV29-1; weak D call: TRBD1 (6 bases). This CDR3 comprises 14 residues. Germline loops: CDR1 SQVTM, CDR2 ANQGSEA. Trimming cost V 6 bases and J 5 bases, with 19 bases left between them. The CDR3 reads CSVQRDTRLTEAFF. The CDR3 region has the DNA TGCAGCGTCCAAAGGGACACCCGTCTAACTGAAGCTTTCTTT. Full variable domain (remainder filled in from reference TRBV29-1 and TRBJ1-1): SAVISQKPSRDICQRGTSLTIQCQVDSQVTMMFWYRQQPGQSLTLIATANQGSEATYESGFVIDKFPISRPNLTFSTLTVSNMSPEDSSIYLCSVQRDTRLTEAFFGQGTRLTVV.

The gene calls are TRBV11-3 and TRBJ2-5; the D gene is possibly TRBD2 (5 bases). Trimming removed 3 bases at V and 0 bases at J, with 14 bases between. CDR1 is SGHNT and CDR2 is YENEEA in the germline V gene. The CDR3 sequence is 16 residues long. CDR3 in amino acids: CASSLSRGSYQETQYF. The CDR3 DNA sequence: TGTGCCAGCAGCTTGAGTCGGGGATCCTACCAAGAGACCCAGTACTTC.

The table lists this clone with a count of one. The gene calls are TRBV7-2 and TRBJ2-4; 9 positions match TRBD2. The CDR3 is 15 amino acids. In germline, CDR1 is SGHTA, CDR2 FQGNSA. V was clipped by 4 bases and J by 1 base; unmatched bases: 2. In DNA form, the CDR3 reads TGTGCCAGCAGCTATAGCGGGAGTGCCAAAAACATTCAGTACTTC. It specifies CASSYSGSAKNIQYF.

The gene calls are TRBV12-3 or TRBV12-4 and TRBJ2-5, with no clear D. The length of the CDR3 is 12 residues. V was clipped by 5 bases and J by 1 base, with 5 bases between them. CDR3 DNA sequence: TGTGCCAGCAGTCCCAGCCAAGAGACCCAGTACTTC. This codes for CASSPSQETQYF.